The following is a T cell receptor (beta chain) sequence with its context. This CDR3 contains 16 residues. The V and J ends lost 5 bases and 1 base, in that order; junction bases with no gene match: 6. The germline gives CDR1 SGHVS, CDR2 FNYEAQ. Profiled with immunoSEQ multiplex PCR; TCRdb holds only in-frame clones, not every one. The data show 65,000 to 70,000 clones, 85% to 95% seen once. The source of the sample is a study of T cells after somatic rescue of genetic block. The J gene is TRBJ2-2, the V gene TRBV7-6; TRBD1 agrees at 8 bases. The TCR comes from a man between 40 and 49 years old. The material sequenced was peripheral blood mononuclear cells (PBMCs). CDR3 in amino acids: CASSPRGTGNTGELFF. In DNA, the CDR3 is TGTGCCAGCAGCCCCCGTGGGACAGGGAACACCGGGGAGCTGTTTTTT.